The 10 T cell receptor beta chains below all came from one sample that was sequenced in a study of shared clonotypes between healthy human individuals. CD45RO-negative, CCR7-selected cells formed the naive CD8 fraction, which excluded terminally differentiated effector memory CD45RA+ cells. Libraries were prepared by immunoSEQ multiplex PCR; TCRdb keeps only in-frame clonotypes and omits some of them. The sample yields some 800,000 clones, 80% to 95% seen once. Source material: naive CD8+ T cells sorted from blood. These TCRs come from a man aged 25 to 40 in good health.

As concerns this clone: In the same sample, other DNA sequences code for this CDR3. This chain connects TRBV27 to TRBJ2-1; 13 nucleotides line up with TRBD2. J gave up 4 bases and V 4 bases, and 7 bases lay outside the gene matches. Germline CDR1 and CDR2: MNHEY and SMNVEV (reference sequence). The CDR3 length is 17 residues. CDR3 protein: CASSSGLAGVNYNEQFF. DNA of the CDR3: TGTGCCAGCAGTTCAGGACTAGCGGGAGTAAATTACAATGAGCAGTTCTTC.

The rearrangement joins TRBV7-6 to TRBJ2-3, with TRBD1 matching over 7 bases. CDR3 length: 16 amino acids. V dropped 3 bases and J dropped 0; count of bases not matched to a gene: 6. Per the germline V gene, CDR1 is SGHVS and CDR2 is FNYEAQ. The DNA of the CDR3 is TGTGCCAGCAGCTTTGGGCCGGGACAGAGCACAGATACGCAGTATTTT. The encoded protein is CASSFGPGQSTDTQYF.

This clone was counted a single time. The CDR3 region has the DNA TGTGCCAGCAGCCAAGCTACAGCGGGAGTCTCCTACGAGCAGTACTTC. Translating it yields CASSQATAGVSYEQYF. The chain uses TRBV14 and TRBJ2-7, with 8 bases fitting TRBD2. The V gene's germline CDR1 is SGHDN and CDR2 FVKESK. This CDR3 comprises 16 residues. V was clipped by 1 base and J by 0 bases; unmatched bases: 5.

This CDR3 is CASSFLTGVTEAFF. The CDR3 DNA follows: TGTGCCAGCAGTTTCTTGACTGGGGTCACTGAAGCTTTCTTT. The rearrangement joins TRBV28 to TRBJ1-1, with unresolved D. CDR1 MDHEN and CDR2 SYDVKM come from the germline V gene. Deletions cut 3 bases from V and 4 bases from J, with 12 bases between. The CDR3 consists of 14 residues.

V and J are TRBV4-1 and TRBJ2-7, with D maybe TRBD2 (6 bases). The germline V gene encodes CDR1 MGHRA and CDR2 YSYEKL. CDR3 size: 14 residues. Trimming left V 6 bases short and J 3 bases short, with 15 bases between. The CDR3 DNA reads TGCGCCAGCAGGGCGACGGCCGGGGGCTACGAGCAGTACTTC. Its protein is CASRATAGGYEQYF.

This chain links TRBV5-1 with TRBJ1-1, with TRBD1 identical over 12 bases. The CDR3 runs to 16 residues. The trim removed 2 bases at V and 2 bases at J, leaving 4 bases unmatched. Germline V gives CDR1 SGHRS, CDR2 YFSETQ. The CDR3 here is CASSFPGTGGNTEAFF. The CDR3, as DNA: TGCGCCAGCAGCTTCCCCGGGACAGGGGGCAACACTGAAGCTTTCTTT.

J is TRBJ2-7 and V is TRBV4-1; 8 nucleotides line up with TRBD2. Germline trimming cut 0 bases from V and 2 bases from J; bases unmatched to any gene: 3. The CDR3 is 15 residues long. The germline gives CDR1 MGHRA, CDR2 YSYEKL. As DNA, the CDR3 is TGCGCCAGCAGCCAAGATTTGGGACTAGCCTACGAGCAGTACTTC. It encodes CASSQDLGLAYEQYF.

The CDR3, as DNA: TGTGCCAGCAGCTTAGGCTCTAGCGGGAGGACCAAAAACATTCAGTACTTC. Translating it yields CASSLGSSGRTKNIQYF. The J gene is TRBJ2-4, the V gene TRBV7-9; 11 bases match TRBD2. Germline-derived CDR1 and CDR2 are SEHNR and FQNEAQ (reference sequence). Germline trimming cut 1 base from V and 2 bases from J; bases unmatched to any gene: 4. This CDR3 is 17 amino acids long.

The rearrangement uses TRBV7-9 and TRBJ1-2, with 8 bases fitting TRBD1. The germline gives CDR1 SEHNR, CDR2 FQNEAQ (reference sequence). The CDR3 consists of 15 residues. J was trimmed by 8 bases and V by 5 bases; bases with no gene match: 13. CDR3 sequence (DNA): TGTGCCAGCAGCCGTCCAACGGACAGGGACGAGGGCTACACCTTC. Translated: CASSRPTDRDEGYTF.

V is TRBV15 and J is TRBJ2-5; the D gene is possibly TRBD1 (5 bases). V was cut by 1 base and J by 2 bases, with 11 bases left in between. The CDR3 consists of 15 residues. Germline lookup yields CDR1 LNHNV and CDR2 YYDKDF (reference sequence). The CDR3 DNA reads as TGTGCCACCAGCAGAGTTAGCACAGGACAAGAGACCCAGTACTTC. Translation: CATSRVSTGQETQYF. Based on the CDR3 plus reference TRBV15 and TRBJ2-5, the full variable domain is DAMVIQNPRYQVTQFGKPVTLSCSQTLNHNVMYWYQQKSSQAPKLLFHYYDKDFNNEADTPDNFQSRRPNTSFCFLDIRSPGLGDTAMYLCATSRVSTGQETQYFGPGTRLLVL.